Listed below are T cell receptor beta chains from one sample, sequenced in a study of cytomegalovirus exposure and HLA in healthy donors. The data were produced by immunoSEQ multiplex PCR, yet TCRdb's version contains in-frame clones alone and is incomplete. The sample records about 200,000 clones, around 79% being singletons. The specimen was PBMCs. These receptors were collected from a male donor in good health and CMV-seropositive. The CDR3 runs from the conserved cysteine through the conserved F or W. A D gene is named only where the DNA matches it firmly. A row's size may be missing; if present it is once, few, many or a size class.

clone size,V gene,D gene,J gene,CDR3 protein,CDR3 DNA
NA,TRBV7-2,NA,TRBJ2-3,CASSRGGTSWSDTQYF,TGTGCCAGCAGCCGTGGAGGGACTTCTTGGTCAGATACGCAGTATTTT
NA,TRBV27,TRBD1,TRBJ1-2,CASRKTGELGYTF,TGTGCCAGCAGAAAGACAGGGGAACTTGGCTACACCTTC
NA,TRBV27,NA,TRBJ2-3,CASRRVSTDTQYF,TGTGCCAGCCGGAGAGTTAGCACAGATACGCAGTATTTT
NA,TRBV7-8,NA,TRBJ2-7,CASTLQVSYEQYF,TGTGCCAGCACCCTACAGGTCTCCTACGAGCAGTACTTC
few,TRBV5-1,TRBD2,TRBJ2-3,CASSLGTPGGDTQYF,TGCGCCAGCAGCCTTGGGACACCGGGAGGGGATACGCAGTATTTT
once,TRBV30,NA,TRBJ2-2,CAWSLTSSGELFF,TGTGCCTGGAGTCTTACTAGTTCCGGGGAGCTGTTTTTT
once,TRBV13,NA,TRBJ2-7,CASRKSGSSYEQYF,TGTGCCAGCAGGAAGAGCGGTAGCTCCTACGAGCAGTACTTC
few,TRBV7-3,NA,TRBJ1-2,CASSDPGSGYTF,TGTGCCAGCAGCGACCCAGGTTCCGGCTACACCTTC
once,TRBV2,TRBD1,TRBJ1-2,CASSTRDRGSGYTF,TGTGCCAGCAGCACCCGGGACAGGGGCTCTGGCTACACCTTC
NA,TRBV7-9,TRBD2,TRBJ2-1,CSSSPSGSNEQFF,TGTTCCAGCAGCCCAAGCGGGAGTAATGAGCAGTTCTTC
NA,TRBV27,TRBD1,TRBJ2-7,CASRTGTGVYEQYF,TGTGCCAGCCGGACCGGGACAGGGGTCTACGAGCAGTACTTC
NA,TRBV6-1,NA,TRBJ2-1,CASSEASPGGAPFF,TGTGCCAGCAGTGAAGCAAGTCCGGGGGGCGCCCCGTTCTTC
NA,TRBV4-2,TRBD1,TRBJ2-7,CASSPRQSGTGSEQYF,TGTGCCAGCAGCCCGCGCCAATCCGGGACAGGGAGCGAGCAGTACTTC
NA,TRBV7-7,TRBD1,TRBJ2-5,CASSLIKTGEETQYF,TGTGCCAGCAGCTTAATCAAAACAGGGGAGGAGACCCAGTACTTC
NA,TRBV6-1,TRBD1,TRBJ1-5,CASKGGALGNQPQHF,TGTGCCAGCAAAGGGGGCGCTTTAGGCAATCAGCCCCAGCATTTT
NA,TRBV5-6,NA,TRBJ2-7,CASSLGRGLLGEQYF,TGTGCCAGCAGCTTAGGTAGGGGTCTGTTGGGGGAGCAGTACTTC
NA,TRBV7-6,NA,TRBJ2-7,CASSLQWAEQYF,TGTGCCAGCAGCCTCCAGTGGGCCGAGCAGTACTTC
NA,TRBV16,TRBD2,TRBJ2-1,CASSPLAGGYNEQFF,TGTGCCAGCAGCCCACTAGCGGGGGGTTACAATGAGCAGTTCTTC
few,TRBV29-1,TRBD1,TRBJ2-7,CSVYGQGTYEQYF,TGCAGCGTTTATGGACAGGGTACCTACGAGCAGTACTTC
few,TRBV11-2,TRBD2,TRBJ2-1,CASSLGGGVYNEQFF,TGTGCCAGCAGCTTAGGCGGGGGGGTTTACAATGAGCAGTTCTTC
NA,TRBV7-7,TRBD1,TRBJ2-6,CASSFGTGSPWEANVLTF,TGTGCTAGCAGCTTCGGGACAGGGTCTCCTTGGGAGGCCAACGTCCTGACTTTC
NA,TRBV10-3,NA,TRBJ1-1,CAISEPSPFVAFF,TGTGCCATCAGTGAGCCGTCCCCCTTTGTAGCTTTCTTT
once,TRBV5-4,TRBD2,TRBJ2-5,CASRFSGGAGKTQYF,TGTGCCAGCAGGTTTAGCGGGGGGGCCGGGAAGACCCAGTACTTC
NA,TRBV5-1,NA,TRBJ2-7,CASSQASSGTGEQYF,TGCGCCAGCAGCCAAGCCTCTTCCGGGACTGGGGAGCAGTACTTC
NA,TRBV19,NA,TRBJ2-3,CASSIVAGAQPDTQYF,TGTGCCAGTAGTATAGTGGCAGGGGCGCAGCCAGATACGCAGTATTTT
few,TRBV5-1,NA,TRBJ1-1,CASKYGNTEAFF,TGCGCCAGCAAGTACGGGAACACTGAAGCTTTCTTT
NA,TRBV14,TRBD1,TRBJ1-2,CASSRPGQGNYGYTF,TGTGCCAGCAGCCGACCGGGACAGGGGAACTATGGCTACACCTTC
NA,TRBV11-2,NA,TRBJ1-1,CASSLLLLGTEAFF,TGTGCCAGCAGCTTACTGCTGCTCGGCACTGAAGCTTTCTTT
once,TRBV5-4,NA,TRBJ1-4,CASSVRTETNEKLFF,TGTGCCAGCAGCGTCAGGACAGAAACTAATGAAAAACTGTTTTTT
NA,TRBV5-1,NA,TRBJ2-3,CASSLGGRITDTQYF,TGCGCCAGCAGCTTGGGAGGCAGAATCACAGATACGCAGTATTTT
NA,TRBV11-2,NA,TRBJ1-5,CASSLQDNQPQHF,TGTGCCAGCAGCTTGCAGGATAATCAGCCCCAGCATTTT
NA,TRBV7-6,NA,TRBJ1-1,CASRKERGWNTEAFF,TGTGCCAGCAGAAAAGAACGGGGGTGGAACACTGAAGCTTTCTTT
NA,TRBV27,NA,TRBJ2-7,CASSSLGAATYEQYF,TGTGCCAGCAGCTCCCTTGGGGCGGCGACCTACGAGCAGTACTTC
NA,TRBV4-2,TRBD2,TRBJ2-1,CASSQEWSGGLKNEQFF,TGTGCCAGCAGCCAAGAGTGGTCGGGGGGGCTAAAGAATGAGCAGTTCTTC
NA,TRBV7-9,TRBD1,TRBJ1-1,CASDRAQGMNTEAFF,TGTGCCAGCGACAGGGCCCAGGGGATGAACACTGAAGCTTTCTTT
NA,TRBV30,NA,TRBJ1-3,CAWSRGSGNTIYF,TGTGCCTGGAGTAGGGGGTCGGGAAACACCATATATTTT
once,TRBV5-6,NA,TRBJ2-1,CASSLRRSVEQFF,TGTGCCAGCAGCCTCCGGAGGAGCGTTGAGCAGTTCTTC
NA,TRBV9,NA,TRBJ1-1,CASSGWDKPNTEAFF,TGTGCCAGCAGCGGGTGGGACAAACCGAACACTGAAGCTTTCTTT
NA,TRBV15,NA,TRBJ2-6,CATTGELSGANVLTF,TGTGCCACCACAGGGGAACTCTCTGGGGCCAACGTCCTGACTTTC
NA,TRBV4-1,TRBD2,TRBJ2-1,CATQPYAGGYNEQFF,TGCGCCACCCAGCCTTACGCGGGAGGCTACAATGAGCAGTTCTTC
NA,TRBV28,NA,TRBJ1-4,CASSLFRTALTTNEKLFF,TGTGCCAGCAGTTTATTTAGGACAGCCCTTACAACTAATGAAAAACTGTTTTTT
NA,TRBV10-2,TRBD1,TRBJ1-1,CASRWDREINTEAFF,TGCGCCAGCAGATGGGACAGGGAAATAAACACTGAAGCTTTCTTT
NA,TRBV7-9,NA,TRBJ1-4,CASSRRRASDEKLFF,TGTGCCAGCAGCCGCAGGAGGGCTAGTGATGAAAAACTGTTTTTT
NA,TRBV10-1,NA,TRBJ2-6,CASVTGANVLTF,TGCGCCAGCGTAACAGGGGCCAACGTCCTGACTTTC
NA,TRBV7-2,NA,TRBJ1-5,CASSLAGGWGATSNQPQHF,TGTGCCAGCAGCTTAGCGGGGGGGTGGGGGGCAACGAGCAATCAGCCCCAGCATTTT
NA,TRBV6-6,NA,TRBJ2-3,CASSPLAVSQYF,TGTGCCAGCAGTCCCTTAGCGGTATCGCAGTATTTT
NA,TRBV18,NA,TRBJ2-7,CASSPPQRQYEQYF,TGTGCCAGCTCACCCCCCCAGAGACAGTACGAGCAGTACTTC
NA,TRBV4-3,TRBD1,TRBJ2-7,CASSHNRGLEQYF,TGCGCCAGCAGCCATAACAGGGGTCTCGAGCAGTACTTC
NA,TRBV5-1,TRBD1,TRBJ1-4,CASSTTGGFGKLFF,TGCGCCAGCAGCACGACAGGGGGGTTTGGAAAACTGTTTTTT
NA,TRBV5-6,TRBD2,TRBJ2-1,CASSFSSGEGFF,TGTGCCAGCAGCTTCTCTAGCGGGGAGGGGTTCTTC
NA,TRBV14,NA,TRBJ2-5,CASSQGLRETQYF,TGTGCCAGCAGCCAAGGTCTACGGGAGACCCAGTACTTC
NA,TRBV9,TRBD1,TRBJ1-2,CASSVDRGTGGMSDGYTF,TGTGCCAGCAGCGTAGATCGGGGGACAGGGGGGATGAGTGATGGCTACACCTTC
NA,TRBV7-8,NA,TRBJ2-7,CASSLNPAVYEQYF,TGTGCCAGCAGCTTAAACCCAGCGGTCTACGAGCAGTACTTC
NA,TRBV19,NA,TRBJ2-2,CASSIILTGELFF,TGTGCCAGTAGTATAATCCTAACCGGGGAGCTGTTTTTT
NA,TRBV4-2,TRBD1,TRBJ1-2,CASSPTGTGGVARGYTF,TGTGCCAGCAGCCCTACCGGGACAGGTGGCGTGGCGCGGGGCTACACCTTC